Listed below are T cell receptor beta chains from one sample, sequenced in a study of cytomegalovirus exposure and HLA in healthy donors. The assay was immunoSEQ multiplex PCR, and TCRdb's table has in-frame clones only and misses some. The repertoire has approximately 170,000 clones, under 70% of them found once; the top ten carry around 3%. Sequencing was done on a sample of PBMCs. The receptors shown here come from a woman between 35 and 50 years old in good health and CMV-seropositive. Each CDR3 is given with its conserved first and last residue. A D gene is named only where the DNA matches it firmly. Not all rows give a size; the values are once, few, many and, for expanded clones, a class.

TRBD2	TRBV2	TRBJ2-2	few	TGTGCCAGCAGTCCCGAGGGACTAGTGTTCACCGGGGAGCTGTTTTTT	CASSPEGLVFTGELFF
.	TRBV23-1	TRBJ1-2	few	TGCGCCAGCAGTCAGCCCCCCCAGGCCCCCTATGGCTACACCTTC	CASSQPPQAPYGYTF
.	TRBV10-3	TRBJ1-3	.	TGTGCCATCAGTGAGTACGGGACACCCAGCTCTGGAAACACCATATATTTT	CAISEYGTPSSGNTIYF
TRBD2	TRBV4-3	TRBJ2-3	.	TGCGCCAGCAGCCAAGATTCAAGCGGGGGGGCCAGAGATACGCAGTATTTT	CASSQDSSGGARDTQYF
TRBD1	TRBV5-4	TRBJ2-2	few	TGTGCCAGCAGCGGGGGACAGGGGCCCACCGGGGAGCTGTTTTTT	CASSGGQGPTGELFF
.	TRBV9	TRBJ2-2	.	TGTGCCAGCGCAGGGGCTTTCTTCGGTGGGACCGGGGAGCTGTTTTTT	CASAGAFFGGTGELFF
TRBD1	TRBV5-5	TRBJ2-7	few	TGTGCCAGCTTAACCGGGACAGGGATCTCCGAGCAGTACTTC	CASLTGTGISEQYF
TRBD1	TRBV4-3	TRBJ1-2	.	TGCGCCAGCAGCCCGAGGACAGGCTATGGCTACACCTTC	CASSPRTGYGYTF
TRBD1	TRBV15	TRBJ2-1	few	TGTGCCACCAGCAGACCAGACAGGGGGCTTAATGAGCAGTTCTTC	CATSRPDRGLNEQFF
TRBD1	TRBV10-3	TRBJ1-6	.	TGTGCCATCAGTGAGTACACCCGGGACAGGGGCTCACCCCTCCACTTT	CAISEYTRDRGSPLHF
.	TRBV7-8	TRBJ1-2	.	TGTGCCAGCAGCAAAGGGAGCAACGTCTATGGCTACACCTTC	CASSKGSNVYGYTF
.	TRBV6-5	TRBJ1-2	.	TGTGCCAGCAGTTACCAGGGTTATGGCTACCCCTTC	CASSYQGYGYPF
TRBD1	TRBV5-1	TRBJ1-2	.	TGCGCCAGCAGCTTGGTGTCAGGGGGATCTGGCTACACCTTC	CASSLVSGGSGYTF
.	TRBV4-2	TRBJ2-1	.	TGTGCCAGCAGCCAAGATCCTAACAATGAGCAGTTCTTC	CASSQDPNNEQFF
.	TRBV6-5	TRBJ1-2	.	TGTGCCAGCAGTTATTACAGGGCGTCTGGCTACACCTTC	CASSYYRASGYTF
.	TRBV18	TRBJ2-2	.	TGTGCCAGCTCACCATCCAGGGTGGGCCTCACCGGGGAGCTGTTTTTT	CASSPSRVGLTGELFF
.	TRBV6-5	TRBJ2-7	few	TGTGCCAGCAGGAACAGGGTACTCTCCGAGCAGTACTTC	CASRNRVLSEQYF
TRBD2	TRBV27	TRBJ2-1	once	TGTGCCAGCAGTTTACGACTAGCGGGGTACAATGAGCAGTTCTTC	CASSLRLAGYNEQFF
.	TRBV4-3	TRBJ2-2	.	TGCGCCAGCAGTCAGACAGCGAACACCGGGGAGCTGTTTTTT	CASSQTANTGELFF
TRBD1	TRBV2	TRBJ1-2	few	TGTGCCGGATCCGGGGGACAGTCCCTAGCTAACTATGGCTACACCTTC	CAGSGGQSLANYGYTF
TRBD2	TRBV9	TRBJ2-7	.	TGTGCCAGCAGCGCGGGGACTAGCTACTACGAGCAGTACTTC	CASSAGTSYYEQYF
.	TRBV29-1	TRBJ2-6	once	TGCAGCGTTGATGCCGGGGGGGCCAACGTCCTGACTTTC	CSVDAGGANVLTF
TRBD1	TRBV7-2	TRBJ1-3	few	TGTGCCAGCAGTCGATTCCAGGGGGCTCTCACGGGAAACACCATATATTTT	CASSRFQGALTGNTIYF
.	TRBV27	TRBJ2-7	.	TGTGCCAGCAGAATGGGGCAGAACTCCTACGAGCAGTACTTC	CASRMGQNSYEQYF
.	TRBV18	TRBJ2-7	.	TGTGCCAGCTCACCTAGTCGCCAAGTCTACGAGCAGTACTTC	CASSPSRQVYEQYF
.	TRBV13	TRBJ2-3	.	TGTGCCAGCAGCTTGCTCTCAGTCACAGATACGCAGTATTTT	CASSLLSVTDTQYF
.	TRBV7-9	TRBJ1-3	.	TGTGCCAGCAGCTTACAGGGGCCTGGAAACACCATATATTTT	CASSLQGPGNTIYF
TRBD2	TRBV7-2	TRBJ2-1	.	TGTGCCAGCCACCAAGGCGGGAGCCACAATGAGCAGTTCTTC	CASHQGGSHNEQFF
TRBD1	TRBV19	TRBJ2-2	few	TGTGCCAGTCGCCCGGGACAGTCAACCGGGGAGCTGTTTTTT	CASRPGQSTGELFF
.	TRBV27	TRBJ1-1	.	TGTGCCAGCAGGGAGGCCCTTCGCTACACTGAAGCTTTCTTT	CASREALRYTEAFF
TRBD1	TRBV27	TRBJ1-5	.	TGTGCCAGCAGTTTAGGGACAGGGGGTCAGCCCCAGCATTTT	CASSLGTGGQPQHF
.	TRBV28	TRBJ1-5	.	TGTGCCAGCATCCCACAGGGCGATCAGCCCCAGAATTTT	CASIPQGDQPQNF
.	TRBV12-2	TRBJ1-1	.	TGTGCAAGTCGCTTGGACAGTGAAGCTTTCTTT	CASRLDSEAFF
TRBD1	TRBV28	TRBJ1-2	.	TGTGCCAGCAGTCCGTCGGGACAGAACTATGGCTACACCTTC	CASSPSGQNYGYTF
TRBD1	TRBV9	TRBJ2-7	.	TGTGCCAGCAGCGTAGGGAAGGACAGGCCCTACGAGCAGTACTTC	CASSVGKDRPYEQYF
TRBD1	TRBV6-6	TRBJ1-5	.	TGTGCCAGCAGCTTGGACAGGATTAGCAATCAGCCCCAGCATTTT	CASSLDRISNQPQHF
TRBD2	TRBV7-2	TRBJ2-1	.	TGTGCCAGCAGCCTAGGACTAGCGGGAGTCAATGAGCAGTTCTTC	CASSLGLAGVNEQFF
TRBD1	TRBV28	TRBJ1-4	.	TGTGCCAGCAGTCCTACCTCGCCAGGGGGAAGGGAAAAACTGTTTTTT	CASSPTSPGGREKLFF
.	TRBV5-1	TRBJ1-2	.	TGCGCCAGCAGCTCACAGGGTTTCGATGGCTACACCTTC	CASSSQGFDGYTF
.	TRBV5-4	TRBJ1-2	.	TGTGCCAGCAGCTTGGAGTCAGGGTACGGCTACCCCTTC	CASSLESGYGYPF
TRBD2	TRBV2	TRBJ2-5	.	TGTGCCAGCAGTGAAGACATGACTAGCGGGGGGGAGACCCAGTACTTC	CASSEDMTSGGETQYF
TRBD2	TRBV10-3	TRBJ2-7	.	TGTGCCATCAGAGGTGGGTGGGCTAGCGGCCAAATTTCCTACGAGCAGTACTTC	CAIRGGWASGQISYEQYF
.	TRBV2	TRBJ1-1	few	TGTGCCAGCAGTGAAAACAGGAACACTGAAGCTTTCTTT	CASSENRNTEAFF
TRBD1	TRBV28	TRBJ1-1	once	TGTGCCAGCAGCGGGACAGGGATTACTGAAGCTTTCTTT	CASSGTGITEAFF
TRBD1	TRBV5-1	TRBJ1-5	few	TGCGCCAGCAGCTTGGAGGGGGCTAGTGGCAATCAGCCCCAGCATTTT	CASSLEGASGNQPQHF
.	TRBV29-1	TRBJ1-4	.	TGCAGCGTTGAGTGGCGTTCAGGTGAAAAACTGTTTTTT	CSVEWRSGEKLFF
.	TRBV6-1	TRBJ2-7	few	TGTGCCAGCAGTGAGGTCTGGTCAGGCTACGAGCAGTACTTC	CASSEVWSGYEQYF
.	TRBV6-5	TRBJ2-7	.	TGTGCCAGCAGGGCAATCTCCTACGAGCAGTACTTC	CASRAISYEQYF